One and the same sample provided the 5 T cell receptor beta chains below, sequenced in a study of T cell responses to AZD1222 COVID-19 vaccine. Repertoires were generated with immunoSEQ multiplex PCR, while TCRdb's copy carries only in-frame clones and drops some. This sample has about 110,000 clones, with nearly 90% found just once. Here the sequenced sample was peripheral blood, taken on day 0 of AZD1222 vaccination. The receptors shown here come from an adult in good health.

With respect to this clone: The junction departs from germline at one end; a sequencing error may be responsible. The rearrangement uses TRBV19 and TRBJ1-2, with D possibly TRBD1 on 6 matching bases. CDR3 length: 12 amino acids. In germline, CDR1 is LNHDA, CDR2 SQIVND (reference sequence). The CDR3 DNA reads as TGTGCCAGTAGAACGCAGCGAGGGACAACCAACTTC. It encodes CASRTQRGTTNF.

CDR3 residues: CASSRDTLMDNEQFF. The CDR3 nucleotides are TGTGCCAGTAGCAGGGACACCCTAATGGACAATGAGCAGTTCTTC. This chain connects TRBV19 to TRBJ2-1, with D perhaps matching TRBD1 (6 bases). The CDR3 totals 15 residues. In germline, CDR1 is LNHDA, CDR2 SQIVND (reference sequence). The ends were cut back, 6 bases at V and 5 bases at J, with 17 bases in the middle.

This clone appeared a few times. This chain links TRBV5-1 with TRBJ2-3; 10 nucleotides match TRBD1. The germline CDR1 and CDR2 sequences are SGHRS and YFSETQ. This CDR3 contains 15 residues. V was clipped by 4 bases and J by 3 bases; unmatched bases: 5. CDR3: CASSARTGGTDTQYF. The CDR3 DNA reads TGCGCCAGCAGCGCTCGGACAGGGGGGACAGATACGCAGTATTTT.

This chain uses TRBV28 with TRBJ1-1; a possible D gene is TRBD1 (5 bases). The V gene's germline CDR1 is MDHEN and CDR2 SYDVKM. Trimming removed 5 bases at V and 1 base at J, with 8 bases between. The CDR3 runs 13 residues. CDR3 coding DNA: TGTGCCAGCAGTGGACAATGGAACACTGAAGCTTTCTTT. It codes for CASSGQWNTEAFF.

V is TRBV2 and J is TRBJ2-1; 7 nucleotides agree with TRBD2. Germline V lookup: CDR1 SNHLY, CDR2 FYNNEI. The J segment lost 2 bases and the V segment lost 3 bases, leaving 7 bases of the junction unmatched. CDR3 length: 16 amino acids. The CDR3 loop reads CASSDDLGGTYNEQFF. The CDR3 DNA is TGTGCCAGCAGTGACGACCTGGGGGGGACCTACAATGAGCAGTTCTTC.